This passage covers 4 T cell receptor beta chains from one sample sequenced in a study of blood T cell repertoires in COVID-19. Measured with immunoSEQ multiplex PCR; TCRdb has only the in-frame clones, and not every one. Altogether some 190,000 clones are present, about 91% being singletons, with the ten largest covering 2% to 2.5%. Sequenced: PBMCs or T cells enriched from blood (not recorded which). The receptors come from a woman aged 40 to 55 with acute COVID-19.

This sequence joins TRBV3-1 (or the pseudogene TRBV3-2) and TRBJ2-2, with D uncertain. V was shortened by 6 bases and J by 7 bases, with 9 bases between the two germline ends. Per the germline V gene, CDR1 is LGHDT and CDR2 is YNNKEL (reference sequence). CDR3 length: 12 amino acids. The CDR3 DNA reads as TGTGCCAGCAGAGGAGTCAACGGGGAGCTGTTTTTT. It is translated as CASRGVNGELFF.

The chain couples TRBV9 to TRBJ2-7; tentatively, D is TRBD2 (6 bases). CDR1 and CDR2 from the germline V gene are SGDLS and YYNGEE. Trimming stripped 0 bases from V and 3 bases from J, with 7 bases between. The CDR3 consists of 13 residues. The chain's CDR3 is CASSVAEGYEQYF. DNA for the CDR3: TGTGCCAGCAGCGTAGCGGAGGGCTACGAGCAGTACTTC.

V and J are TRBV5-1 and TRBJ2-4; D is perhaps TRBD1 (5 bases). Looked up from germline, CDR1 is SGHRS and CDR2 is YFSETQ. The CDR3 consists of 13 residues. V gave up 0 bases and J gave up 7 bases, with 8 bases separating them. The CDR3 loop is CASSLDRQNIQYF. The DNA for the CDR3 is TGCGCCAGCAGCTTGGACAGACAGAACATTCAGTACTTC.

The gene calls are TRBV28 and TRBJ1-1; TRBD1 might be the D (6 bases). V lost 8 bases and J lost 0, with 10 bases in between. This CDR3 spans 13 amino acids. The germline CDR1 and CDR2 sequences are MDHEN and SYDVKM. This CDR3 reads CASGGGLNTEAFF. The CDR3 nucleotides are TGTGCCAGCGGGGGGGGCTTGAACACTGAAGCTTTCTTT.